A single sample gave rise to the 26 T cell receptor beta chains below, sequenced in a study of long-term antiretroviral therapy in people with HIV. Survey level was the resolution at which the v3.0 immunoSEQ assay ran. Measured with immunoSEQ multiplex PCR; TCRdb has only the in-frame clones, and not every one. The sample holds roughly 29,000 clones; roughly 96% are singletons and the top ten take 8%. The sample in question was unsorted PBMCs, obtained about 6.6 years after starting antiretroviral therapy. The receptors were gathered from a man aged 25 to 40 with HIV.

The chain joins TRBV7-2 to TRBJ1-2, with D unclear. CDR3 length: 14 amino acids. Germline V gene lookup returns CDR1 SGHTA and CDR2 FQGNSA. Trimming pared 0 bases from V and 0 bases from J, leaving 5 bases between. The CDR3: CASSLARANYGYTF. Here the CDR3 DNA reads TGTGCCAGCAGCTTAGCGCGGGCTAACTATGGCTACACCTTC.

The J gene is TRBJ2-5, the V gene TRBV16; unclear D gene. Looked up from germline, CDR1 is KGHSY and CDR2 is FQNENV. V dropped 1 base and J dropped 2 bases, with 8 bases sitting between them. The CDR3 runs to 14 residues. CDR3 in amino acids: CASSQFQRQETQYF. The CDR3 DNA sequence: TGTGCCAGCAGCCAATTCCAGAGACAAGAGACCCAGTACTTC.

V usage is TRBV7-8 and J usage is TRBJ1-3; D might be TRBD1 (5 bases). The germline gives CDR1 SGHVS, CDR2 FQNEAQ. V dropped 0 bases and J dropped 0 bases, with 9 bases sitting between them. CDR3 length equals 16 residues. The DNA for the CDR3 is TGTGCCAGCAGCTTAGCAAACAGGAACTCTGGAAACACCATATATTTT. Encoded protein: CASSLANRNSGNTIYF.

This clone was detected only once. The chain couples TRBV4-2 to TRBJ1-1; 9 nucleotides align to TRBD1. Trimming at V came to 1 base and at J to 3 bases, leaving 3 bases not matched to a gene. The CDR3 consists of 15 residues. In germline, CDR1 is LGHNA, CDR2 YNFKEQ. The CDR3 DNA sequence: TGTGCCAGCAGCCAAGCGGGACAGGGTTACACTGAAGCTTTCTTT. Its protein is CASSQAGQGYTEAFF.

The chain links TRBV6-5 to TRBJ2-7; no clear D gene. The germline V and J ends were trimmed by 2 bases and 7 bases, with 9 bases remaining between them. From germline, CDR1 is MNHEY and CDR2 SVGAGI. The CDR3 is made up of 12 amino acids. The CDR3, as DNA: TGTGCCAGCAGTTACGGCGTCGGGGAGCAGTACTTC. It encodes CASSYGVGEQYF.

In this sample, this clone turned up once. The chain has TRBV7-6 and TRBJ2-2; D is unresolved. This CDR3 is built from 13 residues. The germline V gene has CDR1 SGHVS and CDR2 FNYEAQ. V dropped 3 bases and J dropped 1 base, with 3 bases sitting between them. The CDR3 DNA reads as TGTGCCAGCAGCTTCGGGAACACCGGGGAGCTGTTTTTT. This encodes CASSFGNTGELFF.

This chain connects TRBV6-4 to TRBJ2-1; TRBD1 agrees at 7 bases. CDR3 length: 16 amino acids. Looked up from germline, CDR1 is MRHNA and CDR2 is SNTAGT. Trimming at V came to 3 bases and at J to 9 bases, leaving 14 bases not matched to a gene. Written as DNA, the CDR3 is TGTGCCAGCAGTGATAATGAGGTTGAGGGGGCAAGTGAGCAGTTCTTC. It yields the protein CASSDNEVEGASEQFF.

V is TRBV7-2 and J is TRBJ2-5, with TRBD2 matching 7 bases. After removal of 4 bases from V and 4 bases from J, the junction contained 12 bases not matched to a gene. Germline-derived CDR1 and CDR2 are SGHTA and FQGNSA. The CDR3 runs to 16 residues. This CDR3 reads CASSSTSGGGRETQYF. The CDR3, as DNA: TGTGCCAGCAGCTCTACCAGTGGGGGGGGAAGAGAGACCCAGTACTTC.

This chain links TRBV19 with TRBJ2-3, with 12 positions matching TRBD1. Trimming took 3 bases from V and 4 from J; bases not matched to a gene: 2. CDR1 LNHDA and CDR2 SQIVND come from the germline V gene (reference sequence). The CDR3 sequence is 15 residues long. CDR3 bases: TGTGCCAGTAGTATTGGGACAGGGGGCTCAGATACGCAGTATTTT. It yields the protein CASSIGTGGSDTQYF.

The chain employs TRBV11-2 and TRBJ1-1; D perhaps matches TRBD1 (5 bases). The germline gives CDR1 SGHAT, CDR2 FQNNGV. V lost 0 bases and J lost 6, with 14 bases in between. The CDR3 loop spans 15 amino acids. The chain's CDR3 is CASSLDWGPRAEAFF. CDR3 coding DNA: TGTGCCAGCAGCTTAGACTGGGGACCTAGGGCTGAAGCTTTCTTT.

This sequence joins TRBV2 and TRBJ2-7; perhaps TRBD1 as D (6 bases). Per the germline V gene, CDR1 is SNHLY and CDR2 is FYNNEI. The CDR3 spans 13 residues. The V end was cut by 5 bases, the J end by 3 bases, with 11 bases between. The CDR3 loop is CASSRQVLYEQYF. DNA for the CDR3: TGTGCCAGCAGTCGACAGGTTCTCTACGAGCAGTACTTC. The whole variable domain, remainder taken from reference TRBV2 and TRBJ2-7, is EPEVTQTPSHQVTQMGQEVILRCVPISNHLYFYWYRQILGQKVEFLVSFYNNEISEKSEIFDDQFSVERPDGSNFTLKIRSTKLEDSAMYFCASSRQVLYEQYFGPGTRLTVT.

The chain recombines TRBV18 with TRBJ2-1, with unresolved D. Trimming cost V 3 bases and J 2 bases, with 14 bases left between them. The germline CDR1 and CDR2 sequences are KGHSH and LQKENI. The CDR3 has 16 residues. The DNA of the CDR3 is TGTGCCAGCTCACCTAACTCCCCAACCACCTACAATGAGCAGTTCTTC. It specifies CASSPNSPTTYNEQFF.

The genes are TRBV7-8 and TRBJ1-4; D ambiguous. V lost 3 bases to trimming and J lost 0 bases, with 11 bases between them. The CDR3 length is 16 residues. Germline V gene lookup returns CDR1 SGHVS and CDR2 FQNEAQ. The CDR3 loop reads CASSFRGHPTNEKLFF. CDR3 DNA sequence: TGTGCCAGCAGCTTTAGAGGTCACCCAACTAATGAAAAACTGTTTTTT.

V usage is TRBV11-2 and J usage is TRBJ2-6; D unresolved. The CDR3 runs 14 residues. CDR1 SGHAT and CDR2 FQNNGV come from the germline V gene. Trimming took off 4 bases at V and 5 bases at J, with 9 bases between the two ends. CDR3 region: CASSSSLWANVLTF. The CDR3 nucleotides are TGTGCCAGCAGCTCCAGCCTCTGGGCCAACGTCCTGACTTTC. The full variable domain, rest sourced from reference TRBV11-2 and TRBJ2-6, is EAGVAQSPRYKIIEKRQSVAFWCNPISGHATLYWYQQILGQGPKLLIQFQNNGVVDDSQLPKDRFSAERLKGVDSTLKIQPAKLEDSAVYLCASSSSLWANVLTFGAGSRLTVL.

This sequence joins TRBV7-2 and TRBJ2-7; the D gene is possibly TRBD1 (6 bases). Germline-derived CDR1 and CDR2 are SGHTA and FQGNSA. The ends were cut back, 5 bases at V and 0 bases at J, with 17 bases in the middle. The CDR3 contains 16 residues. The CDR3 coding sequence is TGTGCCAGCAGCGGATATCAGGGGTCTCTCTCCTACGAGCAGTACTTC. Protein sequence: CASSGYQGSLSYEQYF. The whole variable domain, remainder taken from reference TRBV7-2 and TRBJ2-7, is GAGVSQSPSNKVTEKGKDVELRCDPISGHTALYWYRQSLGQGLEFLIYFQGNSAPDKSGLPSDRFSAERTGGSVSTLTIQRTQQEDSAVYLCASSGYQGSLSYEQYFGPGTRLTVT.

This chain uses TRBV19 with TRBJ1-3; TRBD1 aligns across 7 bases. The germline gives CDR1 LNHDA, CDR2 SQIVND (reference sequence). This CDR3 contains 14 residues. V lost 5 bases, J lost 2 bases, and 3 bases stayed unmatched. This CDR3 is CASSAGTAGNTIYF. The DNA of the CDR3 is TGTGCCAGTAGTGCCGGGACAGCTGGAAACACCATATATTTT.

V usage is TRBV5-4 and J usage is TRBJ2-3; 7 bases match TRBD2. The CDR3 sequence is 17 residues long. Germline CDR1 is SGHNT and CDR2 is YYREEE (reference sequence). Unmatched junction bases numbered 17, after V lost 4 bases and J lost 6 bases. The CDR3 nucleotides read TGTGCCAGCAGCCCCGGCGCTAGCGGTCCAATGGCGGATACGCAGTATTTT. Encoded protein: CASSPGASGPMADTQYF.

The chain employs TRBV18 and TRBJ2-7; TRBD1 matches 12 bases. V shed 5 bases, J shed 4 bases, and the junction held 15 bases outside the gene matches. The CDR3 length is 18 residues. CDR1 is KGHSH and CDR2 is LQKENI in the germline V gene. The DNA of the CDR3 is TGTGCCAGCTCAAGGGGACAGGGGGCGCAGGACGGCAAATACGAGCAGTACTTC. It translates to CASSRGQGAQDGKYEQYF.

CDR3 sequence reads: CATTTGVFGYTF. CDR3 in DNA: TGTGCCACCACGACAGGGGTTTTTGGCTACACCTTC. This chain joins TRBV2 and TRBJ1-2, with 8 bases aligning to TRBD1. Germline V gives CDR1 SNHLY, CDR2 FYNNEI. The CDR3 is 12 amino acids. The ends lost 10 bases at V and 7 bases at J; junction bases unmatched: 8. The complete variable domain, with remaining parts taken from reference TRBV2 and TRBJ1-2, reads EPEVTQTPSHQVTQMGQEVILRCVPISNHLYFYWYRQILGQKVEFLVSFYNNEISEKSEIFDDQFSVERPDGSNFTLKIRSTKLEDSAMYFCATTTGVFGYTFGSGTRLTVV.

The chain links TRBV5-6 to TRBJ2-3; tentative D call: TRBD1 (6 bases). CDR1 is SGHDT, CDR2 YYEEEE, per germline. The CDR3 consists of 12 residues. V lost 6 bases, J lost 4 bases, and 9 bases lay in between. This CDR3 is CASNRVADTQYF. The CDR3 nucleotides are TGTGCCAGCAACAGGGTGGCAGATACGCAGTATTTT.

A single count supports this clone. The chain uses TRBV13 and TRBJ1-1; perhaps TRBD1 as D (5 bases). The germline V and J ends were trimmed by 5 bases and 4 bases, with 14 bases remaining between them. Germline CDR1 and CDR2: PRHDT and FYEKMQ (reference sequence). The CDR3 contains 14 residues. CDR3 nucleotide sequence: TGTGCCAGCAGCGTAACAGGCACCGCCACTGAAGCTTTCTTT. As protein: CASSVTGTATEAFF.

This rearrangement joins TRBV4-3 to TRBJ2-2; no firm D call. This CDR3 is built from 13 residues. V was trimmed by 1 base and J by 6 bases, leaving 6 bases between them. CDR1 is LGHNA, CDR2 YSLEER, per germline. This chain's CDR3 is CASSQGVPGELFF. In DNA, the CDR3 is TGCGCCAGCAGCCAAGGGGTTCCCGGGGAGCTGTTTTTT.

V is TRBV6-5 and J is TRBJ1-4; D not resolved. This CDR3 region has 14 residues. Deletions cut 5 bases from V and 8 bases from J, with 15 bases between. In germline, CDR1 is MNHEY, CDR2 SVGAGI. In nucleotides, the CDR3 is TGTGCCAGCAGTCGTCCTTGGACTGGAGAAAAACTGTTTTTT. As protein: CASSRPWTGEKLFF.

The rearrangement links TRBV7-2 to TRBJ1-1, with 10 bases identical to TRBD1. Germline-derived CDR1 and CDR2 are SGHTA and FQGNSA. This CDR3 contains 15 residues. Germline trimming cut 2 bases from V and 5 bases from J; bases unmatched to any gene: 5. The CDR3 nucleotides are TGTGCCAGCAGCTTAACCCGGGACAGGGGAACTGAAGCTTTCTTT. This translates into CASSLTRDRGTEAFF.

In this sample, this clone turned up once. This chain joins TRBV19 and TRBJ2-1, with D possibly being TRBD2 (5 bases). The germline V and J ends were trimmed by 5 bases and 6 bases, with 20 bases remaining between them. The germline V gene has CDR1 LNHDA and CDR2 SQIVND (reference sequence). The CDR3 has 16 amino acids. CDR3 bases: TGTGCCAGTAGTCTTTCGTTAGGATCCGGGATCAATGAGCAGTTCTTC. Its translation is CASSLSLGSGINEQFF.

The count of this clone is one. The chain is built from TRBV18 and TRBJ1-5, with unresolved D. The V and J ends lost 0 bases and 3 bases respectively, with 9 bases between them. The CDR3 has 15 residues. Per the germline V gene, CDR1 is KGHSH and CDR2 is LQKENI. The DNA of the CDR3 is TGTGCCAGCTCACCACCCGGTACAGCCAATCAGCCCCAGCATTTT. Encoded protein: CASSPPGTANQPQHF. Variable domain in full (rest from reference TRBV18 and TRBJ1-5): NAGVMQNPRHLVRRRGQEARLRCSPMKGHSHVYWYRQLPEEGLKFMVYLQKENIIDESGMPKERFSAEFPKEGPSILRIQQVVRGDSAAYFCASSPPGTANQPQHFGDGTRLSIL.